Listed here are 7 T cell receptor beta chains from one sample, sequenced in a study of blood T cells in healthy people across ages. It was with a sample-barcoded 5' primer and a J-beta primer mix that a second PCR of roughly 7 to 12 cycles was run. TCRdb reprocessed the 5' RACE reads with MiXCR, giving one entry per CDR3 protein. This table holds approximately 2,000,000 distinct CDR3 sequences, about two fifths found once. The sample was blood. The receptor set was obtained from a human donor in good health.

The CDR3 coding sequence is TGTGCCAGCAGCCGTGGGGGAGCCTCAAGCATTCAGTACTTC. It yields the protein CASSRGGASSIQYF. The chain carries TRBV5-6 and TRBJ2-4, with D perhaps matching TRBD1 or TRBD2 (5 bases each). Germline values: CDR1 SGHDT, CDR2 YYEEEE. V was cut by 4 bases and J by 9 bases, with 17 bases left in between. The CDR3 is made up of 14 amino acids.

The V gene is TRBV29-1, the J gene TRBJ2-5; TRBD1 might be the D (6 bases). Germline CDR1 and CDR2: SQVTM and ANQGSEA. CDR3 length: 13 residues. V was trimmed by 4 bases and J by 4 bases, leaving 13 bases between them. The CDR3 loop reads CSVGGGEGETQYF. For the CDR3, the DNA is TGCAGCGTTGGTGGGGGCGAGGGAGAGACCCAGTACTTC.

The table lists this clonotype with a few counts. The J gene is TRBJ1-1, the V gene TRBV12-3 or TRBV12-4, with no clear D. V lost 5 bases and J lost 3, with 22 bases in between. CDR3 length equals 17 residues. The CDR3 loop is CASSEPKVRPFHTEAFF. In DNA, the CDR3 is TGTGCCAGCAGTGAACCGAAGGTTAGGCCGTTTCACACTGAAGCTTTCTTT.

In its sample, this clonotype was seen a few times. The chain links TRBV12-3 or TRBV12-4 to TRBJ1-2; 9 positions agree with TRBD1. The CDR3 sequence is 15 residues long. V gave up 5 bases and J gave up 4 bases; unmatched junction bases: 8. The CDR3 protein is CASSPRRTGAYGYTF. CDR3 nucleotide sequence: TGTGCCAGCAGTCCCCGGCGGACAGGGGCCTATGGCTACACCTTC.

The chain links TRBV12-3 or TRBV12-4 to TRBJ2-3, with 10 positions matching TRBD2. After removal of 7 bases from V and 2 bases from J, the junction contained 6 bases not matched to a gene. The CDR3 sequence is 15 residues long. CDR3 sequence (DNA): TGTGCCAGCACCCCCGGACTAGCGGTCACAGATACGCAGTATTTT. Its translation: CASTPGLAVTDTQYF.

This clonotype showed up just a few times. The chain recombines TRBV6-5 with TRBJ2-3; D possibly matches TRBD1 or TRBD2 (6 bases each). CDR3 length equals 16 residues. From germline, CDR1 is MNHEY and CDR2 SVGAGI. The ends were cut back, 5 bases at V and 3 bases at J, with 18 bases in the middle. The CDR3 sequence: CASSPTFGGWTDTQYF. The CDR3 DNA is TGTGCCAGCAGTCCGACCTTCGGGGGCTGGACAGATACGCAGTATTTT.

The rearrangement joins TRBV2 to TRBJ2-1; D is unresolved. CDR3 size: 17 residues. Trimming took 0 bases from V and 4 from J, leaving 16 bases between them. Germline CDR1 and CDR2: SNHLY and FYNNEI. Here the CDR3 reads CASSEARREKVYNEQFF. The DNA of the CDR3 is TGTGCCAGCAGTGAAGCGAGGAGAGAAAAGGTTTACAATGAGCAGTTCTTC.